The next 8 T cell receptor beta chains were all read from a single sample in a study of T cells in Graves' hyperthyroidism and ophthalmopathy. The source material, RNA transcripts, was used to amplify TCR beta CDR3 regions. Initially, a first-round RT-PCR of the TCR CDR3 employed the HTBI primer set. One entry per CDR3 protein results from TCRdb running MiXCR on the multiplex PCR reads. Among some 570,000 distinct CDR3 sequences listed, roughly 17% were seen once. Material: blood. The receptors were gathered from a woman aged 18-35 years with Graves' ophthalmopathy.

The rearrangement uses TRBV15 and TRBJ2-7; D gene ambiguous. The CDR3 runs to 14 residues. V was clipped by 6 bases and J by 1 base, with 13 bases between them. Germline assignment: CDR1 LNHNV and CDR2 YYDKDF (reference sequence). CDR3 nucleotides: TGTGCCACCAGGAGCCCCTTCGGGTCCTACGAGCAGTACTTC. Its translation: CATRSPFGSYEQYF.

The gene calls are TRBV27 and TRBJ1-2; D remains ambiguous. Germline loops: CDR1 MNHEY, CDR2 SMNVEV (reference sequence). The germline V and J ends were trimmed by 0 bases and 8 bases, with 13 bases remaining between them. There are 14 residues in the CDR3. The CDR3 nucleotides read TGTGCCAGCAGTTTATCGGGTCTGGGGAACGGCTACACCTTC. This codes for CASSLSGLGNGYTF.

Concerning this clonotype itself: Mismatch with germline at one junction end may stem from a read error. This rearrangement joins TRBV12-3 or TRBV12-4 to TRBJ2-7, with 8 bases matching TRBD1. The length of the CDR3 is 13 residues. The CDR3 DNA is TGTTCCAGCAGTAGGACAGGGTTTTACGAGCAGTACTTC. Translating gives CSSSRTGFYEQYF.

As regards this clonotype: This may be a read error, as it is one base from a much larger clone. The V call is TRBV6-4, the J call TRBJ2-5, with 8 bases aligning to TRBD1. The CDR3 contains 17 residues. Germline V CDR1 and CDR2: MRHNA, SNTAGT. The CDR3 here is CASSRESLDRAQGTQYF. In DNA, the CDR3 is TGTGCCAGCAGTCGTGAATCCCTGGACAGGGCCCAAGGGACCCAGTACTTC.

V and J are TRBV27 and TRBJ1-5, with D possibly matching TRBD1 (6 bases). Trimming removed 6 bases at V and 7 bases at J, with 22 bases between. The CDR3 consists of 16 residues. Germline V gene sequence: CDR1 MNHEY, CDR2 SMNVEV (reference sequence). CDR3 sequence reads: CASRRGGGGGRQPQHF. CDR3 nucleotides: TGTGCCAGCAGGAGGGGGGGTGGGGGGGGTCGGCAGCCCCAGCATTTT.

This chain joins TRBV5-8 and TRBJ1-1; D not resolved. Trimming left V 4 bases short and J 3 bases short, with 16 bases between. The CDR3 length is 15 residues. The V gene's germline CDR1 is SGHTS and CDR2 YDEGEE. For the CDR3, the DNA is TGTGCCAGCAGCCGATTACCCCGGCAGGACACTGAAGCTTTCTTT. Its translation is CASSRLPRQDTEAFF.

This clonotype showed up just a few times. The J gene is TRBJ2-5, the V gene TRBV7-9; TRBD2 matches 16 bases. Germline-derived CDR1 and CDR2 are SEHNR and FQNEAQ (reference sequence). V shed 5 bases, J shed 3 bases, and the junction held 3 bases outside the gene matches. CDR3 length: 16 amino acids. In nucleotides, the CDR3 is TGTGCCAGCAGCACGGGACTAGCGGGGGGGGAAGAGACCCAGTACTTC. Translated: CASSTGLAGGEETQYF.

This rearrangement joins TRBV12-3 or TRBV12-4 to TRBJ2-2, with D unresolved. Trimming removed 6 bases at V and 2 bases at J, with 10 bases between. The CDR3 covers 14 residues. The CDR3, as DNA: TGTGCCAGCAGGTTACAGCTAAACACCGGGGAGCTGTTTTTT. Translation: CASRLQLNTGELFF.